These 27 T cell receptor beta chains were sequenced from one sample in a study of beta chain features in type 1 diabetes. TCRB transcripts that were expressed got sequenced, as all of the isolated RNA had been reverse transcribed. Generated by immunoSEQ multiplex PCR, the TCRdb table keeps only in-frame clones and is missing some. The sample holds around 340,000 clones; roughly a fifth are singletons and the top ten take around 0.045%. The sequenced sample was naive CD4+ T cells from blood. The source is a woman younger than 30 in good health.

This clone was seen only a few times. The rearrangement links TRBV27 to TRBJ1-1; TRBD1 matches 8 bases. Trimming at V came to 5 bases and at J to 0 bases, leaving 14 bases not matched to a gene. Germline V gene sequence: CDR1 MNHEY, CDR2 SMNVEV (reference sequence). This CDR3 contains 18 residues. The CDR3 DNA sequence: TGTGCCAGCAGTCCCTGGGTGGCAGGGGGCAAGGTGAACACTGAAGCTTTCTTT. Translating gives CASSPWVAGGKVNTEAFF.

This chain uses TRBV2 with TRBJ2-3; 9 nucleotides line up with TRBD2. This CDR3 is built from 16 residues. Germline CDR1 SNHLY, CDR2 FYNNEI. The J segment lost 4 bases and the V segment lost 7 bases, leaving 12 bases of the junction unmatched. CDR3 in DNA: TGTGCCAGCACCAGAATGGGACTAGCTGTGGCAGATACGCAGTATTTT. Its protein product is CASTRMGLAVADTQYF.

J is TRBJ2-5 and V is TRBV6-5; D unclear. The CDR3 loop spans 12 amino acids. V lost 6 bases and J 4 bases, leaving 9 bases between the germline ends. The germline V gene encodes CDR1 MNHEY and CDR2 SVGAGI. The CDR3, as DNA: TGTGCCAGCAGGATGGCTCGAGAGACCCAGTACTTC. This encodes CASRMARETQYF.

This clone showed up just a few times. Other DNA sequences in the same sample also yield this CDR3. V gene TRBV5-1 combines with J gene TRBJ2-5; 9 positions match TRBD1. The CDR3 is made up of 15 amino acids. With V trimmed by 5 bases and J by 2 bases, 7 bases remained unmatched. In germline, CDR1 is SGHRS, CDR2 YFSETQ. CDR3 sequence: CASSSAGTGQETQYF. The CDR3 DNA reads as TGCGCCAGCAGTTCCGCCGGGACAGGGCAAGAGACCCAGTACTTC.

The V gene is TRBV5-6, the J gene TRBJ1-2, with no clear D. Trimming cost V 2 bases and J 1 base, with 6 bases left between them. The CDR3 covers 13 residues. CDR1 and CDR2 (germline): SGHDT, YYEEEE. For the CDR3, the DNA is TGTGCCAGCAGCTTCAACAGTAACTATGGCTACACCTTC. Residues: CASSFNSNYGYTF.

This clone was observed a handful of times. The V call is TRBV7-3, the J call TRBJ2-3, with 9 bases identical to TRBD1. J was trimmed by 5 bases and V by 5 bases; bases with no gene match: 5. The CDR3 consists of 14 residues. Germline CDR1 is SGHTA and CDR2 is FQGTGA. The chain's CDR3 is CASSRTGVKDTQYF. The CDR3 nucleotides read TGTGCCAGCAGCCGGACAGGGGTAAAAGATACGCAGTATTTT. The full variable domain, with the rest looked up from reference TRBV7-3 and TRBJ2-3, is GAGVSQTPSNKVTEKGKYVELRCDPISGHTALYWYRQSLGQGPEFLIYFQGTGAADDSGLPNDRFFAVRPEGSVSTLKIQRTERGDSAVYLCASSRTGVKDTQYFGPGTRLTVL.

J is TRBJ1-1 and V is TRBV9; possibly TRBD1 for D (5 bases). CDR3 size: 16 residues. Germline V gene sequence: CDR1 SGDLS, CDR2 YYNGEE. Trimming stripped 1 base from V and 6 bases from J, with 19 bases between. The CDR3 region is CASSVRHQGPISEAFF. DNA for the CDR3: TGTGCCAGCAGCGTACGACATCAGGGTCCTATTTCTGAAGCTTTCTTT.

The chain links TRBV6-5 to TRBJ2-1, with TRBD2 as a possible D gene (5 bases). The germline V gene has CDR1 MNHEY and CDR2 SVGAGI. There are 14 residues in the CDR3. Trimming cost V 6 bases and J 4 bases, with 13 bases left between them. DNA of the CDR3: TGTGCCAGCAGCGAATGGAGCGGTTACAATGAGCAGTTCTTC. It codes for CASSEWSGYNEQFF.

This chain connects TRBV2 to TRBJ2-2, with D perhaps matching TRBD2 (6 bases). With 7 bases removed from V and 1 base from J, the gap between germline ends came to 10 bases. The CDR3 has 14 residues. The germline gives CDR1 SNHLY, CDR2 FYNNEI. As DNA, the CDR3 is TGTGCCAGCAAGGAGGGAAGGAACACCGGGGAGCTGTTTTTT. Amino acid sequence: CASKEGRNTGELFF. The variable domain in full, with the rest retrieved from reference TRBV2 and TRBJ2-2, is EPEVTQTPSHQVTQMGQEVILRCVPISNHLYFYWYRQILGQKVEFLVSFYNNEISEKSEIFDDQFSVERPDGSNFTLKIRSTKLEDSAMYFCASKEGRNTGELFFGEGSRLTVL.

The chain couples TRBV5-4 to TRBJ2-2; possibly TRBD1 for D (5 bases). CDR3 size: 13 residues. Germline lookup yields CDR1 SGHNT and CDR2 YYREEE (reference sequence). V lost 3 bases, J lost 6 bases, and 9 bases lay in between. In DNA form, the CDR3 reads TGTGCCAGCAGCTCCAGGGTAGCCGGGGAGCTGTTTTTT. Protein product: CASSSRVAGELFF. Full variable domain (missing parts from reference TRBV5-4 and TRBJ2-2): ETGVTQSPTHLIKTRGQQVTLRCSSQSGHNTVSWYQQALGQGPQFIFQYYREEENGRGNFPPRFSGLQFPNYSSELNVNALELDDSALYLCASSSRVAGELFFGEGSRLTVL.

The chain links TRBV2 to TRBJ1-2; 7 bases fit TRBD1. Germline CDR1 reads SNHLY; CDR2 reads FYNNEI. CDR3 length: 14 amino acids. With 6 bases clipped from V and 1 base from J, the junction kept 5 bases outside the gene matches. The CDR3 region is CASRTQGDNYGYTF. In DNA form, the CDR3 reads TGTGCCAGCAGGACCCAGGGGGATAACTATGGCTACACCTTC.

The chain combines TRBV10-3 with TRBJ2-5, with 9 positions matching TRBD2. J gave up 5 bases and V 0 bases, and 7 bases lay outside the gene matches. Germline CDR1 is ENHRY and CDR2 is SYGVKD. This CDR3 is built from 16 residues. This CDR3 is CAISESEGTSMETQYF. The DNA for the CDR3 is TGTGCCATCAGTGAGTCGGAGGGGACTAGCATGGAGACCCAGTACTTC.

This clone came up a few times. CDR3 protein: CASSPTPGQGPYEQYF. CDR3 nucleotides: TGTGCCAGCAGCCCGACCCCGGGACAGGGACCCTACGAGCAGTACTTC. The rearrangement links TRBV28 to TRBJ2-7; 9 bases align to TRBD1. Germline V gene sequence: CDR1 MDHEN, CDR2 SYDVKM. Losses at the gene ends were 6 bases for V and 2 bases for J; bases not matched to a gene: 11. The CDR3 length is 16 residues.

The chain joins TRBV7-6 to TRBJ1-6, with D possibly matching TRBD1 (5 bases). Germline CDR1 and CDR2: SGHVS and FNYEAQ. Trimming left V 5 bases short and J 8 bases short, with 16 bases between. The CDR3 sequence is 15 residues long. CDR3 loop: CASSLRTLSDSPLHF. For the CDR3, the DNA is TGTGCCAGCAGCCTAAGGACACTGTCGGATTCACCCCTCCACTTT.

This clone turned up a few times. The V gene is TRBV19, the J gene TRBJ1-5; D gene uncertain. Germline V lookup: CDR1 LNHDA, CDR2 SQIVND (reference sequence). The CDR3 runs to 12 residues. The V gene lost 7 bases and the J gene lost 7 bases, with 11 bases spanning the gap. CDR3: CASNFLLQPQHF. The CDR3 nucleotides are TGTGCCAGTAACTTTTTACTGCAGCCCCAGCATTTT.

Only a few counts were recorded for this clone. V gene TRBV7-2 combines with J gene TRBJ2-3, with 9 bases matching TRBD2. This CDR3 is 16 amino acids long. Unmatched junction bases numbered 12, after V lost 5 bases and J lost 6 bases. The germline V gene encodes CDR1 SGHTA and CDR2 FQGNSA. The CDR3 is CASSLPRGGGSDTQYF. The CDR3 coding sequence is TGTGCCAGCAGCCTCCCACGCGGGGGGGGGTCGGATACGCAGTATTTT.

This clone was counted a few times. The chain uses TRBV7-9 and TRBJ2-3; possible D gene TRBD2, 5 bases. CDR3 length equals 14 residues. V lost 3 bases and J lost 4, with 11 bases in between. Germline CDR1 is SEHNR and CDR2 is FQNEAQ (reference sequence). In nucleotides, the CDR3 is TGTGCCAGCAGCTTTACACTCGGGGCAGATACGCAGTATTTT. The encoded protein is CASSFTLGADTQYF.

The V gene is TRBV29-1, the J gene TRBJ1-2; the D is unclear. This CDR3 has 15 amino acids. Between the trimmed V and J ends, which lost 7 bases and 8 bases, there was a span of 26 bases. The germline gives CDR1 SQVTM, CDR2 ANQGSEA. The CDR3 region has the DNA TGCAGCGCTGCTACTGACTCCAACGTACGGTCGGGCTACACCTTC. This gives the protein CSAATDSNVRSGYTF.

This clone was observed a few times. This chain uses TRBV30 with TRBJ2-1; 12 bases map to TRBD2. V gave up 4 bases and J gave up 7 bases; unmatched junction bases: 8. The germline CDR1 and CDR2 sequences are GTSNPN and SVGIG (reference sequence). This CDR3 comprises 15 residues. CDR3 in DNA: TGTGCCTGGAACGGAGTACTAGCGGGAGGTAATGAGCAGTTCTTC. It encodes CAWNGVLAGGNEQFF.

This clone was counted between two and nine times. This chain uses TRBV2 with TRBJ1-5; TRBD1 matches 10 bases. V shed 5 bases and J 2 bases; nucleotides not matched to a gene: 3. Germline CDR1 and CDR2: SNHLY and FYNNEI. The CDR3 totals 15 residues. CDR3 sequence reads: CASSWDRGGNQPQHF. CDR3 nucleotide sequence: TGTGCCAGCAGTTGGGACAGGGGTGGCAATCAGCCCCAGCATTTT.

This clone was found a few times. The V and J genes are TRBV9 and TRBJ2-3, with 7 bases matching TRBD1. V lost 3 bases, J lost 2 bases, and 9 bases stayed unmatched. The CDR3 totals 16 residues. Germline values: CDR1 SGDLS, CDR2 YYNGEE. CDR3 protein: CASSDGTAEFTDTQYF. In DNA, the CDR3 is TGTGCCAGCAGCGACGGGACAGCGGAATTCACAGATACGCAGTATTTT.

This clone showed up just a few times. The chain recombines TRBV7-2 with TRBJ2-5; 8 positions match TRBD1. Germline V lookup: CDR1 SGHTA, CDR2 FQGNSA. The CDR3 consists of 14 residues. Losses at the gene ends were 4 bases for V and 5 bases for J; bases not matched to a gene: 6. This chain's CDR3 is CASSSHGQGETQYF. CDR3 nucleotides: TGTGCCAGCAGCTCCCACGGACAGGGTGAGACCCAGTACTTC. The whole variable domain, remainder taken from reference TRBV7-2 and TRBJ2-5, is GAGVSQSPSNKVTEKGKDVELRCDPISGHTALYWYRQSLGQGLEFLIYFQGNSAPDKSGLPSDRFSAERTGGSVSTLTIQRTQQEDSAVYLCASSSHGQGETQYFGPGTRLLVL.

The chain is built from TRBV29-1 and TRBJ2-5, with a possible D match to TRBD2 (6 bases). CDR3 size: 15 residues. Germline V gene sequence: CDR1 SQVTM, CDR2 ANQGSEA. V lost 0 bases and J lost 5, with 16 bases in between. This chain's CDR3 is CSVEDLGGVGETQYF. The CDR3 region has the DNA TGCAGCGTTGAAGATCTGGGGGGAGTGGGGGAGACCCAGTACTTC.

This chain uses TRBV9 with TRBJ2-4; D is undetermined. This CDR3 has 14 residues. Looked up from germline, CDR1 is SGDLS and CDR2 is YYNGEE. V was shortened by 0 bases and J by 7 bases, with 11 bases between the two germline ends. In nucleotides, the CDR3 is TGTGCCAGCAGCGTAGGAGGCACGCAGAACATTCAGTACTTC. Its translation: CASSVGGTQNIQYF.

CDR3 nucleotides: TGCGCCAGCAGCCAAGAGCGACAGGGATCCTCACCCCTCCACTTT. Amino acid sequence: CASSQERQGSSPLHF. The rearrangement joins TRBV4-3 to TRBJ1-6; 7 nucleotides match TRBD1. Germline CDR1 is LGHNA and CDR2 is YSLEER. The CDR3 has 15 amino acids. Trimming at V came to 0 bases and at J to 10 bases, leaving 6 bases not matched to a gene.

There are a few counts of this clone. This chain joins TRBV29-1 and TRBJ1-2; TRBD1 agrees at 8 bases. After removal of 4 bases from V and 4 bases from J, the junction contained 11 bases not matched to a gene. CDR3 length equals 15 residues. CDR1 and CDR2 from the germline V gene are SQVTM and ANQGSEA. CDR3 sequence: CSVVGQGARSYGYTF. As DNA, the CDR3 is TGCAGCGTTGTGGGGCAGGGGGCGCGGAGCTATGGCTACACCTTC.

This clone was counted a few times. The V gene is TRBV7-9, the J gene TRBJ2-3; no definite D call. Germline CDR1 SEHNR, CDR2 FQNEAQ (reference sequence). There are 15 residues in the CDR3. The V gene lost 3 bases and the J gene lost 2 bases, with 12 bases spanning the gap. The CDR3 spells CASSFGGLITDTQYF. The DNA of the CDR3 is TGTGCCAGCAGCTTCGGCGGATTAATCACAGATACGCAGTATTTT.